This passage covers 20 T cell receptor beta chains from one sample sequenced in a study of blood T cell repertoires in COVID-19. Assay used: immunoSEQ multiplex PCR; TCRdb lists only in-frame clones, some missing. The sample shows roughly 190,000 clones, about 90% of them seen only once. Material for sequencing was PBMCs or T cells enriched from blood (not recorded which). The receptors come from a woman under 40 who had recovered from COVID-19.

Here the CDR3 DNA reads TGTGCCAGCAGCCCCGGAGCGGGCGACTACTACGAGCAGTACTTC. Translated: CASSPGAGDYYEQYF. The chain carries TRBV7-2 and TRBJ2-7; possibly TRBD2 for D (6 bases). The V and J ends lost 5 bases and 3 bases respectively, with 17 bases between them. Germline assignment: CDR1 SGHTA and CDR2 FQGNSA. This CDR3 has 15 amino acids.

The chain carries TRBV30 and TRBJ1-5; D is possibly TRBD1 (6 bases). The CDR3 consists of 15 residues. The V end was cut by 3 bases, the J end by 7 bases, with 19 bases between. Germline V gene lookup returns CDR1 GTSNPN and CDR2 SVGIG (reference sequence). CDR3 region: CAWRDGTFATQPQHF. The CDR3 DNA is TGTGCCTGGAGGGACGGGACATTCGCAACCCAGCCCCAGCATTTT. The whole variable domain, remainder taken from reference TRBV30 and TRBJ1-5, is SQTIHQWPATLVQPVGSPLSLECTVEGTSNPNLYWYRQAAGRGLQLLFYSVGIGQISSEVPQNLSASRPQDRQFILSSKKLLLSDSGFYLCAWRDGTFATQPQHFGDGTRLSIL.

In DNA, the CDR3 is TGTGCCAGCTCTCTCCCCGGGACAGGGTCCTACGAGCAGTACTTC. Residues: CASSLPGTGSYEQYF. The chain combines TRBV7-2 with TRBJ2-7, with 9 nucleotides matching TRBD1. CDR1 is SGHTA and CDR2 is FQGNSA in the germline V gene. Germline trimming cut 8 bases from V and 1 base from J; bases unmatched to any gene: 9. The CDR3 totals 15 residues.

V gene TRBV19 combines with J gene TRBJ1-5, with D tentatively TRBD1 (6 bases). This CDR3 contains 18 residues. CDR1 is LNHDA, CDR2 SQIVND, per germline (reference sequence). With 7 bases removed from V and 7 bases from J, the gap between germline ends came to 29 bases. This CDR3 reads CASMGPWEGVRVKQPQHF. In DNA, the CDR3 is TGTGCCAGTATGGGGCCCTGGGAGGGGGTTAGGGTTAAACAGCCCCAGCATTTT.

The chain employs TRBV30 and TRBJ1-2, with 10 bases matching TRBD1. The CDR3 runs 13 residues. J lost 7 bases, V lost 4 bases, and 6 bases had no gene match. Germline assignment: CDR1 GTSNPN and CDR2 SVGIG (reference sequence). CDR3 coding DNA: TGTGCCTGGACCCGACAGGGGGCGGTTGGCTACACCTTC. It translates to CAWTRQGAVGYTF.

This chain links TRBV25-1 with TRBJ1-2, with 9 bases fitting TRBD1. CDR1 and CDR2 (germline): MGHDK, SYGVNS. J was trimmed by 8 bases and V by 2 bases; bases with no gene match: 6. This CDR3 has 14 residues. CDR3 coding DNA: TGTGCCAGCAGTGAAGGGACAGGGATTTTCGGCTACACCTTC. This codes for CASSEGTGIFGYTF.

The chain is built from TRBV29-1 and TRBJ1-1; possibly TRBD1 for D (5 bases). Trimming took 4 bases from V and 4 from J, leaving 13 bases between them. The CDR3 loop spans 13 amino acids. Germline lookup yields CDR1 SQVTM and CDR2 ANQGSEA. CDR3 residues: CSVVAGWGTEAFF. The CDR3 DNA follows: TGCAGCGTTGTGGCAGGGTGGGGCACTGAAGCTTTCTTT.

The chain has TRBV6-5 and TRBJ2-5; 7 bases match TRBD1. The V gene's germline CDR1 is MNHEY and CDR2 SVGAGI. The V and J ends lost 2 bases and 4 bases, in that order; junction bases with no gene match: 1. CDR3 length: 13 amino acids. As DNA, the CDR3 is TGTGCCAGCAGTTACAGGGGGCTAGAGACCCAGTACTTC. Its protein product is CASSYRGLETQYF.

This chain joins TRBV30 and TRBJ2-1; no definite D call. Germline CDR1 GTSNPN, CDR2 SVGIG (reference sequence). The V gene lost 3 bases and the J gene lost 4 bases, with 10 bases spanning the gap. The CDR3 extends over 13 amino acids. The CDR3 is CAWSRKAYNEQFF. CDR3 in DNA: TGTGCCTGGAGCAGGAAAGCTTACAATGAGCAGTTCTTC.

The chain links TRBV3-1 (or the pseudogene TRBV3-2) to TRBJ1-6; TRBD1 matches at 8 bases. Germline V gene lookup returns CDR1 LGHDT and CDR2 YNNKEL (reference sequence). The CDR3 covers 14 residues. V shed 4 bases, J shed 7 bases, and the junction held 3 bases outside the gene matches. The DNA for the CDR3 is TGTGCCAGCAGCCCGGACAGGGCCAATTCACCCCTCCACTTT. Encoded protein: CASSPDRANSPLHF.

The chain employs TRBV10-1 and TRBJ2-5; 8 nucleotides match TRBD1. The ends lost 10 bases at V and 4 bases at J; junction bases unmatched: 14. Germline V gene sequence: CDR1 WNHNN, CDR2 SYGVQD (reference sequence). The CDR3 has 15 residues. This chain's CDR3 is CATSQGIDRGETQYF. CDR3 coding DNA: TGCGCCACCTCCCAGGGCATAGACAGGGGAGAGACCCAGTACTTC.

The chain uses TRBV24-1 and TRBJ1-5; no clear D. The CDR3 contains 17 residues. Trimming removed 2 bases from V and 0 bases from J, with 13 bases in between. The V gene's germline CDR1 is KGHDR and CDR2 SFDVKD. The CDR3, as DNA: TGTGCCACCAGTGATTCCCCGGGAAGGAATAGCAATCAGCCCCAGCATTTT. Its translation: CATSDSPGRNSNQPQHF.

V gene TRBV19 combines with J gene TRBJ1-2, with D perhaps TRBD1 (5 bases). The CDR3 totals 14 residues. Looked up from germline, CDR1 is LNHDA and CDR2 is SQIVND (reference sequence). The V and J ends lost 3 bases and 5 bases respectively, with 13 bases between them. The DNA of the CDR3 is TGTGCCAGTAGTATTGGTACAGGTTCTTATGGCTACACCTTC. Protein sequence: CASSIGTGSYGYTF.

V usage is TRBV27 and J usage is TRBJ1-2; unclear D gene. The ends were cut back, 2 bases at V and 6 bases at J, with 10 bases in the middle. The length of the CDR3 is 13 residues. CDR1 and CDR2 (germline): MNHEY, SMNVEV (reference sequence). This CDR3 is CASSLSSGDGYTF. For the CDR3, the DNA is TGTGCCAGCAGTTTAAGTTCCGGGGATGGCTACACCTTC.

The chain recombines TRBV19 with TRBJ1-1, with D maybe TRBD1 (5 bases). V was shortened by 0 bases and J by 3 bases, with 11 bases between the two germline ends. From germline, CDR1 is LNHDA and CDR2 SQIVND (reference sequence). The CDR3 totals 15 residues. CDR3 amino acids: CASSIDDTGHTEAFF. DNA of the CDR3: TGTGCCAGTAGTATAGATGATACAGGCCACACTGAAGCTTTCTTT.

This chain connects TRBV6-5 to TRBJ1-5, with D maybe TRBD1 (6 bases). The V gene's germline CDR1 is MNHEY and CDR2 SVGAGI. The CDR3 totals 14 residues. Trimming took 5 bases from V and 3 from J, leaving 11 bases between them. The DNA of the CDR3 is TGTGCCAGCAGTAGGGACAATTTCAATCAGCCCCAGCATTTT. Its translation is CASSRDNFNQPQHF.

The J gene is TRBJ1-1, the V gene TRBV5-1, with 9 positions matching TRBD1. V was pared by 3 bases and J by 4 bases, with 7 bases of the junction left unmatched. CDR3 length: 15 amino acids. Germline V gene data show CDR1 as SGHRS and CDR2 as YFSETQ. The CDR3 nucleotides read TGCGCCAGCAGCTCGACACAGGGGGCTGGCACTGAAGCTTTCTTT. Protein product: CASSSTQGAGTEAFF.

This chain links TRBV5-4 with TRBJ2-7; the match to TRBD2 covers 11 bases. The length of the CDR3 is 15 residues. The trim removed 2 bases at V and 2 bases at J, leaving 3 bases unmatched. Per germline, CDR1 SGHNT and CDR2 YYREEE (reference sequence). The DNA for the CDR3 is TGTGCCAGCAGCTTTAGCGGGGGGGCCCCCTACGAGCAGTACTTC. Translated: CASSFSGGAPYEQYF.

This clone was counted between two and nine times. Here the CDR3 reads CASSGASAEAFF. The CDR3 region has the DNA TGTGCCAGCTCAGGGGCTTCCGCTGAAGCTTTCTTT. This chain links TRBV18 with TRBJ1-1, with D perhaps TRBD1 (5 bases). Per germline, CDR1 KGHSH and CDR2 LQKENI. The CDR3 consists of 12 residues. Trimming took off 5 bases at V and 6 bases at J, with 10 bases between the two ends.

The CDR3 coding sequence is TGTGCCAGCAGTTACGGTCCAGGGCCGAACACTGAAGCTTTCTTT. This gives the protein CASSYGPGPNTEAFF. The chain employs TRBV6-2 or TRBV6-3 and TRBJ1-1, with a tentative D call TRBD1 (5 bases). The V end was cut by 2 bases, the J end by 1 base, with 11 bases between. The germline V gene has CDR1 MNHEY and CDR2 SVGEGT. The CDR3 sequence is 15 residues long.